Listed below are T cell receptor beta chains from one sample, sequenced in a study of cytomegalovirus exposure and HLA in healthy donors. TCRdb keeps only in-frame clones here, not all; method: immunoSEQ multiplex PCR. Of some 110,000 clones in the sample, approximately 76% were seen once. The sample consisted of PBMCs. The source of these receptors is a man between 45 and 60 years old in good health and CMV-seropositive. CDR3s include the opening cysteine and the closing phenylalanine or tryptophan. D genes are given only for firm matches. A row's size may be missing; if present it is once, few, many or a size class.

CDR3aa,CDR3nt,len,j_gene,v_gene,abundance,d_gene
CATAGQSSNQPQHF,TGTGCCACCGCGGGACAGTCTAGCAATCAGCCCCAGCATTTT,14,TRBJ1-5,TRBV28,few,TRBD1
CASSEEAGGAGELFF,TGTGCCAGCAGTGAAGAGGCGGGAGGGGCCGGGGAGCTGTTTTTT,15,TRBJ2-2,TRBV6-1,few,TRBD2
CASSAAGSGGPYEQYF,TGTGCCAGCAGTGCCGCAGGGAGCGGGGGGCCCTACGAGCAGTACTTC,16,TRBJ2-7,TRBV6-1,NA,TRBD2
CASSPPSSYEQYF,TGTGCCAGCTCACCACCTAGCTCCTACGAGCAGTACTTC,13,TRBJ2-7,TRBV18,NA,NA
CASQEDRGRGHTEAFF,TGTGCCAGCCAAGAGGACAGGGGAAGAGGGCACACTGAAGCTTTCTTT,16,TRBJ1-1,TRBV19,NA,TRBD1
CASSRDTPYNEQFF,TGTGCCAGCAGTCGTGACACCCCCTACAATGAGCAGTTCTTC,14,TRBJ2-1,TRBV9,NA,NA
CASSSTGQKPSNYGYTF,TGTGCCAGCAGTTCAACGGGACAGAAACCCTCTAACTATGGCTACACCTTC,17,TRBJ1-2,TRBV28,NA,TRBD1
CASSLDRNYEQYF,TGTGCCAGCAGCTTGGACAGGAACTACGAGCAGTACTTC,13,TRBJ2-7,TRBV5-4,NA,NA
CASSSYRGSTDTQYF,TGTGCCAGCAGCTCATACAGGGGTAGCACAGATACGCAGTATTTT,15,TRBJ2-3,TRBV7-9,NA,TRBD1
CASKEIQETQYF,TGTGCCAGCAAGGAGATCCAAGAGACCCAGTACTTC,12,TRBJ2-5,TRBV2,NA,NA
CASSPPTGFVFAFF,TGTGCCAGCAGCCCCCCGACAGGGTTCGTTTTCGCTTTCTTT,14,TRBJ1-1,TRBV7-9,NA,TRBD1
CASSPGLREQYF,TGTGCCAGCAGCCCGGGTCTTCGGGAGCAGTACTTC,12,TRBJ2-7,TRBV7-9,NA,NA
CASSQDPQGNYGYTF,TGCGCCAGCAGCCAAGACCCACAGGGGAACTATGGCTACACCTTC,15,TRBJ1-2,TRBV4-3,NA,TRBD1
CASSDRATGQPQHF,TGTGCCAGCAGTGACAGGGCGACAGGTCAGCCCCAGCATTTT,14,TRBJ1-5,TRBV2,NA,NA
CASTLIGRGRETQYF,TGTGCCAGCACCCTTATCGGGAGGGGGCGAGAGACCCAGTACTTC,15,TRBJ2-5,TRBV7-2,NA,NA
CASSRSGPPSYEQYF,TGTGCCAGCAGTAGGAGCGGGCCTCCCTCCTACGAGCAGTACTTC,15,TRBJ2-7,TRBV6-5,NA,NA
CASSLSGFSGNTIYF,TGTGCCAGCAGCTTGAGCGGATTCTCTGGAAACACCATATATTTT,15,TRBJ1-3,TRBV7-9,NA,NA
CASRRIGTGREQPQHF,TGTGCCAGCAGGAGGATCGGGACAGGGAGGGAACAGCCCCAGCATTTT,16,TRBJ1-5,TRBV2,NA,TRBD1
CASSRTRGGRYYGYTF,TGTGCCAGCAGCCGCACCAGGGGCGGGAGGTACTATGGCTACACCTTC,16,TRBJ1-2,TRBV5-6,NA,NA
CASSPFGTNTYEQYF,TGTGCCAGCAGCCCTTTTGGGACAAACACCTACGAGCAGTACTTC,15,TRBJ2-7,TRBV6-5,once,NA
CASSEGQVGTGGPYNEQFF,TGTGCCAGCAGTGAAGGGCAGGTGGGAACGGGAGGCCCCTACAATGAGCAGTTCTTC,19,TRBJ2-1,TRBV2,NA,TRBD2
CASSLGPSGSYEQYF,TGTGCCAGCAGTCTAGGGCCTAGCGGGAGCTACGAGCAGTACTTC,15,TRBJ2-7,TRBV27,NA,TRBD2
CASSFVGRATFRTEAFF,TGTGCCAGCAGCTTCGTCGGCAGGGCCACGTTCCGGACTGAAGCTTTCTTT,17,TRBJ1-1,TRBV7-2,NA,NA
CASSLRVRSYEQYF,TGTGCCAGCAGTCTGAGAGTAAGATCCTACGAGCAGTACTTC,14,TRBJ2-7,TRBV6-5,NA,NA
CASRLHRGYGYTF,TGTGCCAGCAGACTCCACAGGGGCTATGGCTACACCTTC,13,TRBJ1-2,TRBV28,NA,TRBD1
CATKNTYEQYF,TGTGCCACCAAGAACACCTACGAGCAGTACTTC,11,TRBJ2-7,TRBV5-4,NA,NA
CASSWAGTAANYGYTF,TGTGCCAGCAGCTGGGCCGGGACAGCAGCTAACTATGGCTACACCTTC,16,TRBJ1-2,TRBV5-4,NA,TRBD1
CASSTPSGSYEQYF,TGTGCCAGTAGTACCCCAAGCGGTTCCTACGAGCAGTACTTC,14,TRBJ2-7,TRBV19,NA,NA
CASSPGQEVNNEQFF,TGTGCCAGCAGCCCCGGACAGGAGGTGAACAATGAGCAGTTCTTC,15,TRBJ2-1,TRBV7-9,NA,TRBD1
CASNPITGRSIGNTIYF,TGTGCCAGTAACCCCATCACGGGTAGGTCAATTGGAAACACCATATATTTT,17,TRBJ1-3,TRBV19,NA,NA
CASSSYGTSRTDTQYF,TGTGCCAGCAGCTCCTACGGGACTAGCCGCACAGATACGCAGTATTTT,16,TRBJ2-3,TRBV11-2,NA,TRBD2
CASSPPSMTGLYGYTF,TGTGCCAGCAGCCCTCCTTCAATGACAGGGCTTTATGGCTACACCTTC,16,TRBJ1-2,TRBV7-9,NA,TRBD1
CASSSNNQPQHF,TGTGCCAGCAGCTCAAACAATCAGCCCCAGCATTTT,12,TRBJ1-5,TRBV7-2,NA,NA
CASGTRALLLNEQFF,TGTGCTAGTGGTACCAGGGCCCTCCTACTTAATGAGCAGTTCTTC,15,TRBJ2-1,TRBV12-5,NA,NA
CASSLVSGGGETQYF,TGTGCCAGCAGCTTAGTGTCAGGGGGTGGAGAGACCCAGTACTTC,15,TRBJ2-5,TRBV7-2,NA,TRBD1
CASSSQDVAGKYGYTF,TGCGCCAGCAGCTCCCAAGATGTGGCGGGGAAGTATGGCTACACCTTC,16,TRBJ1-2,TRBV4-3,NA,NA
CASSLSGGELFF,TGTGCCAGCAGCTTATCGGGCGGGGAGCTGTTTTTT,12,TRBJ2-2,TRBV5-4,NA,NA
CASSDNRYNEQFF,TGCGCCAGCAGTGACAACAGGTACAATGAGCAGTTCTTC,13,TRBJ2-1,TRBV10-1,NA,NA
CASSLGDRAHEQYF,TGCGCCAGCAGCTTGGGCGACAGGGCCCACGAGCAGTACTTC,14,TRBJ2-7,TRBV5-1,NA,TRBD1
CASIPQLASGGHEQFF,TGTGCCAGCATCCCCCAATTGGCTAGCGGGGGACACGAGCAGTTCTTC,16,TRBJ2-1,TRBV7-2,NA,TRBD2
CASGGQGYTF,TGTGCCAGCGGGGGACAGGGCTACACCTTC,10,TRBJ1-2,TRBV7-9,NA,TRBD1